The 9 T cell receptor beta chains presented below share a single source sample, sequenced in a study of Graves' ophthalmopathy and Graves' hyperthyroidism. Researchers took RNA transcripts and amplified TCR beta CDR3 regions from them. Second-round multiplex PCR came after a first-round RT-PCR that employed HTBI primers. One entry per CDR3 protein, called by TCRdb with MiXCR from the multiplex PCR reads. The sample yields around 1.1 million distinct CDR3 sequences, 35% to 40% seen once. The sample taken for sequencing was peripheral blood or thyroid tissue (not recorded which). The receptors derive from an adult man with Graves' hyperthyroidism.

With respect to this clonotype: One end of the junction does not line up with germline, which may come from a read error. This chain links TRBV12-3 or TRBV12-4 with TRBJ1-5; D might be TRBD1 (6 bases). This CDR3 has 11 residues. CDR3 DNA: TGTGCCAGCAGTAATGGACAGCCTCAGCATTTT. The encoded protein is CASSNGQPQHF.

Ten or more counts support this clonotype. DNA for the CDR3: TGTGCCAGCAGTAACAGGGGTTATCAGCCCCAGCATTTT. This gives the protein CASSNRGYQPQHF. V and J are TRBV12-3 or TRBV12-4 and TRBJ1-5; TRBD1 aligns across 7 bases. Trimming removed 5 bases from V and 5 bases from J; junction bases left unmatched: 3. The CDR3 sequence is 13 residues long.

The chain employs TRBV12-3 or TRBV12-4 and TRBJ1-2; possibly TRBD1 for D (5 bases). Deletions cut 6 bases from V and 4 bases from J, with 15 bases between. CDR3 length: 14 residues. The CDR3 loop reads CASRPSGTSYGYTF. CDR3 nucleotides: TGTGCCAGCAGACCCTCGGGGACCAGCTATGGCTACACCTTC.

V usage is TRBV10-3 and J usage is TRBJ1-6, with 11 bases fitting TRBD1. The length of the CDR3 is 15 residues. The germline gives CDR1 ENHRY, CDR2 SYGVKD. With 6 bases clipped from V and 10 bases from J, the junction kept 8 bases outside the gene matches. DNA for the CDR3: TGTGCCATCAGCAATCGGGACAGGGGGGGATCACCCCTCCACTTT. Its translation is CAISNRDRGGSPLHF.

This chain uses TRBV10-3 with TRBJ1-1; D unclear. Germline V gene data show CDR1 as ENHRY and CDR2 as SYGVKD. This CDR3 is built from 15 residues. V lost 5 bases, J lost 0 bases, and 13 bases lay in between. For the CDR3, the DNA is TGTGCCATCAGTTCCCAGAAGGGAGTGAACACTGAAGCTTTCTTT. Encoded protein: CAISSQKGVNTEAFF.

For this clonotype: This may be a read error: a much more frequent sequence differs by one nucleotide. The chain has TRBV5-1 and TRBJ1-6, with D perhaps matching TRBD1 (6 bases). The CDR3 has 15 amino acids. Germline loops: CDR1 SGHRS, CDR2 YFSETQ. CDR3 residues: CASRTDPGQNSPLHF. The CDR3 DNA reads TGTGCCAGTAGGACGGACCCGGGACAAAATTCACCCCTCCACTTT.

This chain links TRBV11-1 with TRBJ1-1, with D maybe TRBD1 (6 bases). In germline, CDR1 is SGHAT, CDR2 FQDESV (reference sequence). CDR3 length: 11 residues. CDR3 region: CASQGSTEAFF. In DNA form, the CDR3 reads TGTGCTTCCCAGGGGTCCACTGAAGCTTTCTTT. The whole variable domain, filled in from reference TRBV11-1 and TRBJ1-1, reads EAEVAQSPRYKITEKSQAVAFWCDPISGHATLYWYRQILGQGPELLVQFQDESVVDDSQLPKDRFSAERLKGVDSTLKIQPAELGDSAMYLCASQGSTEAFFGQGTRLTVV.

This chain connects TRBV20-1 to TRBJ1-5; D gene ambiguous. This CDR3 comprises 11 residues. The V end was cut by 1 base, the J end by 11 bases, with 9 bases between. CDR1 DFQATT and CDR2 SNEGSKA come from the germline V gene (reference sequence). The CDR3 DNA reads as TGCAGTGCTAGAGGGGTCCAGGCCCAGCATTTT. Its protein product is CSARGVQAQHF.

The CDR3 region is CASDRDRASSYEQYF. Here the CDR3 DNA reads TGTGCCAGCGACCGGGACAGGGCAAGCTCCTACGAGCAGTACTTC. This chain connects TRBV10-3 to TRBJ2-7; 9 positions agree with TRBD1. V was pared by 10 bases and J by 0 bases, with 10 bases of the junction left unmatched. In germline, CDR1 is ENHRY, CDR2 SYGVKD. The CDR3 runs 15 residues.